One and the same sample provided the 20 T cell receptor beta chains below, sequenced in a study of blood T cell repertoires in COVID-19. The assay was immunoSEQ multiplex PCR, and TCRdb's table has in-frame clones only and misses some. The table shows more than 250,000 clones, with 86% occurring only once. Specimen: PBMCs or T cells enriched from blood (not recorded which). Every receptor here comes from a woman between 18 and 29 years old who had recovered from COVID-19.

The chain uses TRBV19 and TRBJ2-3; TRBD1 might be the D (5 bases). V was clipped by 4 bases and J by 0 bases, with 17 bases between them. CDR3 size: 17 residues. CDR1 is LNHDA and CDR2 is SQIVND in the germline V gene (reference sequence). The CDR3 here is CASSTRAGQGSTDTQYF. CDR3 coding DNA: TGTGCCAGTAGTACCCGGGCCGGCCAGGGAAGCACAGATACGCAGTATTTT.

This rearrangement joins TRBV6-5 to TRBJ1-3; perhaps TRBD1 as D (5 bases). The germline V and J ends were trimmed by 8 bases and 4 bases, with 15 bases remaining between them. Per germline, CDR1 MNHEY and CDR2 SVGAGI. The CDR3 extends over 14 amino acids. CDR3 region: CASGPLGQGNTIYF. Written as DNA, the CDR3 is TGTGCCAGCGGTCCCCTCGGACAAGGAAACACCATATATTTT.

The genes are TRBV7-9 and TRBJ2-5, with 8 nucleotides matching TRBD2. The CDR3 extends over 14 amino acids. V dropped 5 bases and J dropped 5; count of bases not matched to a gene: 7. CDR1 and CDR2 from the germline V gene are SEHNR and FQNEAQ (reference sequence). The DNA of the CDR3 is TGTGCCAGCAGCGAAAGCGGGAGCCGGGAGACCCAGTACTTC. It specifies CASSESGSRETQYF.

CDR3 protein: CASSPRTGESYGYTF. The CDR3 DNA reads as TGTGCCAGCAGCCCCCGGACAGGGGAGTCCTATGGCTACACCTTC. The rearrangement uses TRBV9 and TRBJ1-2; TRBD1 aligns across 9 bases. Trimming at V came to 4 bases and at J to 4 bases, leaving 8 bases not matched to a gene. The CDR3 is 15 residues long. From germline, CDR1 is SGDLS and CDR2 YYNGEE.

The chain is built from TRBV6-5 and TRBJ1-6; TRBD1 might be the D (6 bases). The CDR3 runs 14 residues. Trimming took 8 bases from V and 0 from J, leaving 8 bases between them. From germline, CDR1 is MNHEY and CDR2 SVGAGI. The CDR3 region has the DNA TGTGCCAGCGGGGGCGCCTCCTATAATTCACCCCTCCACTTT. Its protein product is CASGGASYNSPLHF.

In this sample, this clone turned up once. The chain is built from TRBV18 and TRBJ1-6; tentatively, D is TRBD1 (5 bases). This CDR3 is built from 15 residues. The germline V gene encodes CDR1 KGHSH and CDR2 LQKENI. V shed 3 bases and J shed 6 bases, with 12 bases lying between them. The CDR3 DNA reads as TGTGCCAGCTCACCGCCGTCACAGGCTAATTCACCCCTCCACTTT. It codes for CASSPPSQANSPLHF.

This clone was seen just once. CDR3 nucleotide sequence: TGCGCCAGCAGCTTGGGATGGGCAGGGCAAGAGACCCAGTACTTC. Its translation: CASSLGWAGQETQYF. The V call is TRBV5-1, the J call TRBJ2-5; TRBD1 might be the D (5 bases). Trimming took off 0 bases at V and 2 bases at J, with 11 bases between the two ends. CDR1 is SGHRS, CDR2 YFSETQ, per germline. CDR3 length: 15 amino acids.

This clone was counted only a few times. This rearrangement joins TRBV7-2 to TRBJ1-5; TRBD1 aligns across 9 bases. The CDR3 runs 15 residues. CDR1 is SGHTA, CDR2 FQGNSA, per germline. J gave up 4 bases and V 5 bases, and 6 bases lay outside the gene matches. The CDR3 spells CASSHGQGRNQPQHF. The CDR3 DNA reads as TGTGCCAGCAGCCACGGACAGGGGAGAAATCAGCCCCAGCATTTT.

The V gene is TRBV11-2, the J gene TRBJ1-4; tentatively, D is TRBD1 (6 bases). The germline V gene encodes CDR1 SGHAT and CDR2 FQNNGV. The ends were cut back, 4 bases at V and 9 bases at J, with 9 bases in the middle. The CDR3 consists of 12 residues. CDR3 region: CASSSQGQKLFF. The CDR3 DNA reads TGTGCCAGCAGCTCACAGGGACAAAAACTGTTTTTT.

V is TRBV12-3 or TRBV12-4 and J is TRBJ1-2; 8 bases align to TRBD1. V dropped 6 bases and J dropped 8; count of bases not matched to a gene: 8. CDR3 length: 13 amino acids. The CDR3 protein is CASSLTGAGGYTF. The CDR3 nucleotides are TGTGCCAGCAGCCTGACAGGGGCGGGGGGCTACACCTTC.

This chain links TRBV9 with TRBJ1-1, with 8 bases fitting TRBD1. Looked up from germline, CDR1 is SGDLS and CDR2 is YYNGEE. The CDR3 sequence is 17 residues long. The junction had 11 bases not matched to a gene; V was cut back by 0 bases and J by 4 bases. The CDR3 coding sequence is TGTGCCAGCAGCGTAGGGTCAGGGGGCGGTGAGGGCACTGAAGCTTTCTTT. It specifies CASSVGSGGGEGTEAFF.

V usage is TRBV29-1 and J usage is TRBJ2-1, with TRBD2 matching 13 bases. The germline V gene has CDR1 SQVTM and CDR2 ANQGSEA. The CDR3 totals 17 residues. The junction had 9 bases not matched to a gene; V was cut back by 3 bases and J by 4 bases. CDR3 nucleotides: TGCAGCGTTGACCGGACTAGCGGGAGCGTGAGGTACAATGAGCAGTTCTTC. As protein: CSVDRTSGSVRYNEQFF.

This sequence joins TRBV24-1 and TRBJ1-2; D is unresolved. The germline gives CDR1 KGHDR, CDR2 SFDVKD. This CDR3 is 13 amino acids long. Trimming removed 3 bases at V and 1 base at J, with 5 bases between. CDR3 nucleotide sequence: TGTGCCACCAGTGATGCTAATAACTATGGCTACACCTTC. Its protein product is CATSDANNYGYTF.

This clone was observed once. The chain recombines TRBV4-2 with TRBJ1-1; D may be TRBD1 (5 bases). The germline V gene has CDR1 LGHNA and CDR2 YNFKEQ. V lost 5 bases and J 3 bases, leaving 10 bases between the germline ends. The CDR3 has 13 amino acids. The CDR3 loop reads CASSIQGDTEAFF. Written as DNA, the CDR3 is TGTGCCAGCAGCATTCAGGGTGACACTGAAGCTTTCTTT.

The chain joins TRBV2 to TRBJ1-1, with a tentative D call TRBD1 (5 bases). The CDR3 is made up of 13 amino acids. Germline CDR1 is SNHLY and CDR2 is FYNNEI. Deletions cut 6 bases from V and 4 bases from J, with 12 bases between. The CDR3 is CASSDSQGTEAFF. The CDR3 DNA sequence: TGTGCCAGCAGCGATAGCCAGGGCACTGAAGCTTTCTTT. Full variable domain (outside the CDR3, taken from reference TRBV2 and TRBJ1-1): EPEVTQTPSHQVTQMGQEVILRCVPISNHLYFYWYRQILGQKVEFLVSFYNNEISEKSEIFDDQFSVERPDGSNFTLKIRSTKLEDSAMYFCASSDSQGTEAFFGQGTRLTVV.

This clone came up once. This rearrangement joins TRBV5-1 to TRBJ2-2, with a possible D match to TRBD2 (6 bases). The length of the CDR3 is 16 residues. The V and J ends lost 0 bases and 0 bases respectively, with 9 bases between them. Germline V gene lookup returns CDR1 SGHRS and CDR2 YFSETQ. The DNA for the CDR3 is TGCGCCAGCAGCTTGGGGCGACTAGCGAACACCGGGGAGCTGTTTTTT. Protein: CASSLGRLANTGELFF.

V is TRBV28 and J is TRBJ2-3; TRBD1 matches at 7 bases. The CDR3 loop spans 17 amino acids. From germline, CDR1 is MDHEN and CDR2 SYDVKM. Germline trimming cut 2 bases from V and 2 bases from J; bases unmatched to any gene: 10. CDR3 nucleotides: TGTGCCAGCAGTTTACCTCGAACAGGGGCCTACACAGATACGCAGTATTTT. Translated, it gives CASSLPRTGAYTDTQYF.

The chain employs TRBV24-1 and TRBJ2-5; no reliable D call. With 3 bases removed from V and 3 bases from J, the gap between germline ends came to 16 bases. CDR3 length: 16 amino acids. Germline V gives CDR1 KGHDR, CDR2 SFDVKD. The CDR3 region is CATSDGDRRGEETQYF. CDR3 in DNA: TGTGCCACCAGTGATGGTGACCGAAGAGGTGAAGAGACCCAGTACTTC.

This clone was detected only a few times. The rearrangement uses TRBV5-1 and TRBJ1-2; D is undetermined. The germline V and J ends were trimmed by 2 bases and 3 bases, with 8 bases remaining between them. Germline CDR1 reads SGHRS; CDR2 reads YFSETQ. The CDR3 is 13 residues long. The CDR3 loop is CASSFQQHYGYTF. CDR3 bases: TGCGCCAGCAGCTTCCAACAGCACTATGGCTACACCTTC.

DNA for the CDR3: TGTGCCAGCAGCCCCACAGAGAGCAATGGCTACACCTTC. Translated: CASSPTESNGYTF. This rearrangement joins TRBV6-5 to TRBJ1-2; D gene unclear. The V and J ends lost 6 bases and 6 bases respectively, with 14 bases between them. This CDR3 spans 13 amino acids. Germline V gene sequence: CDR1 MNHEY, CDR2 SVGAGI.